This T cell receptor (beta chain) was captured in a study of T cell responses to AZD1222 COVID-19 vaccine. Study background: Some second doses came at about 4 weeks and others at about 12 weeks; these were pooled.

The CDR3 totals 14 residues. Germline V gives CDR1 LNHDA, CDR2 SQIVND (reference sequence). V was shortened by 1 base and J by 2 bases, with 6 bases between the two germline ends. Study-level results: Only a handful of AZD1222 recipients, six or seven in all, had baseline seropositivity. A reported finding is that nearly half of spike-specific TCRs target unmutated variant regions. Rises in breadth and depth of Spike-specific TCRs came after two AZD1222 doses.

Profiling relied on immunoSEQ multiplex PCR, and the TCRdb table lists in-frame clones only, not all of them. The sample shows 110,000 to 150,000 clones, 85% to 90% of them seen only once. Concerning this clone: Its antigen is still unknown.

The clonotype originates from an adult in good health. The chain links TRBV19 to TRBJ1-3; D is unclear. Specimen: peripheral blood, collected on day 0 of AZD1222 vaccination. As DNA, the CDR3 is TGTGCCAGTAGTATAGGGTCTGCTGGAAACACCATATATTTT. Residues: CASSIGSAGNTIYF. Full variable domain (rest looked up from reference TRBV19 and TRBJ1-3): DGGITQSPKYLFRKEGQNVTLSCEQNLNHDAMYWYRQDPGQGLRLIYYSQIVNDFQKGDIAEGYSVSREKKESFPLTVTSAQKNPTAFYLCASSIGSAGNTIYFGEGSWLTVV.